The rows below give T cell receptor beta chains drawn from one sample of a study of cytomegalovirus exposure and HLA in healthy donors. The repertoire was sequenced with immunoSEQ multiplex PCR; TCRdb's copy has only in-frame clones and lacks some. The data hold under 200,000 clones, with about four fifths observed a single time. The sample consisted of PBMCs. The receptors here all came from a woman in her fifties or sixties in good health and CMV-seronegative. Each CDR3 is given with its conserved first and last residue. The order of the fields is V gene, D gene, J gene, clone size, CDR3 protein, CDR3 DNA. D genes are given only for firm matches. Clone size is given for some rows only: seen once, a few or many times, or a class if the clone is expanded.

>TRBV12-2|.|TRBJ2-3|.
CASPGWDRATDTQYF
TGTGCAAGTCCCGGGTGGGACAGGGCGACAGATACGCAGTATTTT
>TRBV7-9|TRBD1|TRBJ1-1|.
CASSLTGTGERNTEAFF
TGTGCCAGCAGCCTTACGGGGACAGGGGAGAGGAACACTGAAGCTTTCTTT
>TRBV7-9|.|TRBJ2-1|once
CASSQDWGVYNEQFF
TGTGCCAGCAGCCAAGACTGGGGGGTCTACAATGAGCAGTTCTTC
>TRBV6-5|TRBD1|TRBJ1-2|.
CASSLDRELWYGYTF
TGTGCCAGCAGTTTAGACAGGGAGCTTTGGTATGGCTACACCTTC
>TRBV20-1|.|TRBJ1-1|.
CSPPSDTEAFF
TGCAGTCCTCCGTCAGACACTGAAGCTTTCTTT
>TRBV4-2|TRBD1|TRBJ1-1|.
CASSVGQGATEAFF
TGTGCCAGCAGCGTGGGACAGGGGGCCACTGAAGCTTTCTTT
>TRBV5-4|.|TRBJ1-2|.
CASSLGTSGASYGYTF
TGTGCCAGCAGCTTGGGGACCTCAGGGGCCTCATATGGCTACACCTTC
>TRBV4-1|TRBD2|TRBJ2-7|.
CASSQDSIAGLGEQYF
TGCGCCAGCAGCCAAGATTCAATAGCGGGGCTGGGGGAGCAGTACTTC
>TRBV2|TRBD1|TRBJ1-1|few
CASGDRVAVAEAFF
TGTGCCAGCGGGGACAGGGTTGCGGTTGCTGAAGCTTTCTTT
>TRBV4-3|.|TRBJ2-7|.
CASSHKVQGGAYEQYF
TGCGCCAGCAGCCATAAGGTGCAGGGTGGGGCTTACGAGCAGTACTTC
>TRBV6-6|TRBD1|TRBJ1-1|.
CASSYLDRDKAFF
TGTGCCAGCAGTTACCTAGACAGGGACAAAGCTTTCTTT
>TRBV6-6|TRBD1|TRBJ1-2|.
CASSPQTGTGFGYTF
TGTGCCAGCAGCCCTCAGACCGGGACAGGGTTTGGCTACACCTTC
>TRBV11-1|.|TRBJ2-1|.
CASSSDSYNEQFF
TGTGCCAGCAGCTCGGACTCTTACAATGAGCAGTTCTTC
>TRBV28|.|TRBJ2-1|.
CASSPNDWRYNEQFF
TGTGCCAGCAGCCCTAACGACTGGCGCTACAATGAGCAGTTCTTC
>TRBV30|.|TRBJ2-1|.
CAWREGGNNEQFF
TGTGCCTGGAGAGAAGGGGGAAACAATGAGCAGTTCTTC
>TRBV5-1|TRBD2|TRBJ2-1|.
CASGRVSGSSYNEQFF
TGCGCCAGCGGGAGGGTGTCGGGTAGCTCCTACAATGAGCAGTTCTTC
>TRBV5-1|TRBD2|TRBJ2-3|.
CASSPGTSEDTQYF
TGCGCCAGCAGCCCCGGGACTAGCGAAGATACGCAGTATTTT
>TRBV7-2|.|TRBJ1-3|.
CASTAPDTGNTIYF
TGTGCCAGCACCGCTCCGGACACTGGAAACACCATATATTTT
>TRBV11-3|.|TRBJ2-2|once
CASSPNTGELFF
TGTGCCAGCAGCCCCAATACCGGGGAGCTGTTTTTT
>TRBV6-6|.|TRBJ1-5|.
CASSSLGGWPQHF
TGTGCCAGCAGTTCCCTTGGGGGCTGGCCCCAGCATTTT
>TRBV5-8|TRBD2|TRBJ2-1|.
CASSHKLAGTYNEQFF
TGTGCCAGCAGCCATAAACTAGCGGGAACCTACAATGAGCAGTTCTTC
>TRBV10-3|.|TRBJ1-5|.
CAIKRGTNQPQHF
TGTGCCATCAAGAGGGGGACAAATCAGCCCCAGCATTTT
>TRBV28|TRBD2|TRBJ2-5|.
CASSSTLRLAGEETQYF
TGTGCCAGCAGCTCCACTCTTAGGCTAGCGGGGGAAGAGACCCAGTACTTC
>TRBV7-2|TRBD1|TRBJ2-3|.
CASSLGTGGIADTQYF
TGTGCCAGCAGCTTAGGAACAGGGGGGATCGCAGATACGCAGTATTTT
>TRBV27|.|TRBJ1-5|.
CASSLIAAFQPQHF
TGTGCCAGCAGTTTAATAGCGGCTTTTCAGCCCCAGCATTTT
>TRBV10-1|.|TRBJ2-1|.
CASSERSGSYNEQFF
TGCGCCAGCAGTGAACGAAGCGGTTCCTACAATGAGCAGTTCTTC
>TRBV6-5|TRBD1|TRBJ2-5|few
CASSPGTAEQETQYF
TGTGCCAGCAGCCCCGGGACAGCGGAGCAAGAGACCCAGTACTTC
>TRBV5-1|TRBD2|TRBJ2-7|.
CASSGGLAGAAYEQYF
TGCGCCAGCAGCGGTGGACTAGCGGGAGCTGCTTACGAGCAGTACTTC
>TRBV4-2|.|TRBJ2-7|.
CASSQAQGSYEQYF
TGTGCCAGCAGCCAAGCTCAGGGCTCTTACGAGCAGTACTTC
>TRBV27|TRBD1|TRBJ1-2|once
CASSLEAGGRNNYGYTF
TGTGCCAGCAGTTTGGAAGCAGGGGGCCGTAATAACTATGGCTACACCTTC
>TRBV28|.|TRBJ2-5|.
CASRQQGTGTQYF
TGTGCCAGCAGACAACAGGGTACGGGGACCCAGTACTTC
>TRBV5-1|.|TRBJ1-6|.
CASRVEDNSPLHF
TGCGCCAGCAGGGTGGAGGATAATTCACCCCTCCACTTT
>TRBV19|.|TRBJ1-2|.
CASKQGTYGYTF
TGTGCCAGCAAACAGGGAACTTATGGCTACACCTTC
>TRBV10-3|.|TRBJ1-2|once
CAISGTVFYGYTF
TGTGCCATCAGTGGGACAGTCTTCTATGGCTACACCTTC
>TRBV28|TRBD1|TRBJ1-5|.
CASSPVDRGGRQPQHF
TGTGCCAGCAGTCCGGTGGACAGGGGTGGACGTCAGCCCCAGCATTTT
>TRBV28|.|TRBJ2-3|once
CASSLGATDTQYF
TGTGCCAGCAGTTTAGGGGCTACAGATACGCAGTATTTT
>TRBV7-9|.|TRBJ2-2|.
CASSSGLGGELFF
TGTGCCAGCAGCTCGGGATTGGGCGGGGAGCTGTTTTTT
>TRBV28|TRBD1|TRBJ1-5|few
CASTPGQEVQGNQPQHF
TGTGCCAGCACTCCGGGACAGGAGGTGCAGGGCAATCAGCCCCAGCATTTT
>TRBV7-8|.|TRBJ1-3|once
CASSLSGNTIYF
TGTGCCAGCAGCTTGTCGGGAAACACCATATATTTT
>TRBV30|TRBD2|TRBJ2-7|.
CAGTRKAGDEQYF
TGTGCCGGGACCCGGAAAGCGGGAGACGAGCAGTACTTC
>TRBV5-4|TRBD1|TRBJ2-5|.
CASSSQGAGQETQYF
TGTGCCAGCAGCTCACAGGGGGCAGGGCAAGAGACCCAGTACTTC